This T cell receptor beta chain appears in the sequencing data of a study of T cell clones after liver transplantation. Repertoires were generated with immunoSEQ multiplex PCR, while TCRdb's copy carries only in-frame clones and drops some. This sample has around 120,000 clones; 90% occur once, and the top ten carry 0.65% to 0.85%. The CDR3 contains 16 residues. Germline V CDR1 and CDR2: SGHNT, YYREEE (reference sequence). The V gene end was trimmed by 5 bases and the J gene end by 4 bases; junction bases not matched to a gene: 10. Study-level points and caveats: A significant post-transplant drop in circulating graft-donor-reactive CD4 TCRbeta sequences occurred in most of the 8 subjects. Donor-reactive sequences fell more than third party-reactive ones, suggesting partial deletion.

This clone was recorded a few times. Its antigen is still unknown. The sequence came from a human patient who received a liver transplant. Part of the T cells may come from the graft donor. V gene TRBV5-4 combines with J gene TRBJ2-5; 11 bases agree with TRBD2. Sequenced here: CD4+ T cells from blood, sampled 12 months after liver transplant. The CDR3 DNA reads as TGTGCCAGCAGATCCGGGACTAGCGGAGGGGGAGAGACCCAGTACTTC. Translating it yields CASRSGTSGGGETQYF. The whole variable domain, filled in from reference TRBV5-4 and TRBJ2-5, reads ETGVTQSPTHLIKTRGQQVTLRCSSQSGHNTVSWYQQALGQGPQFIFQYYREEENGRGNFPPRFSGLQFPNYSSELNVNALELDDSALYLCASRSGTSGGGETQYFGPGTRLLVL.